This T cell receptor beta chain originates from a study of shared clonotypes between healthy human individuals. Replicate PCRs for sorted subsets used approximately 190 ng DNA; this equaled 25,000 to 30,000 T cell genomes. The repertoire was sequenced with immunoSEQ multiplex PCR; TCRdb's copy has only in-frame clones and lacks some. The sample shows about 380,000 clones, roughly 96% of them seen only once. V lost 3 bases and J lost 7; bases outside the gene matches: 12. The CDR3 has 15 residues. Germline V gene sequence: CDR1 MDHEN, CDR2 SYDVKM. Specimen: memory CD8+ T cells sorted from blood. The subset here: CD45RO+ cells pooled with CCR7-negative TemRA cells. The clonotype originates from a man aged 30-40 years in good health. The chain uses TRBV28 and TRBJ2-7, with TRBD1 identical over 7 bases. This chain's CDR3 is CASSLVRQGWREQYF. CDR3 DNA: TGTGCCAGCAGTTTGGTGAGACAGGGTTGGAGGGAGCAGTACTTC.